This passage covers 16 T cell receptor beta chains from one sample sequenced in a study of T-cell memory formation after mild COVID-19. MiXCR, applied by TCRdb to the 5' RACE reads, yields one record per CDR3 protein. The sample lists fewer than 350,000 distinct CDR3 sequences, more than 15% occurring once. Sequencing was carried out using PBMCs or a T cell subset sorted from them (not recorded which). These receptors were obtained from a man younger than 35 who had mild COVID-19 (a few samples of this study predate the infection). Cell type and time point are not known.

The CDR3 protein is CASSLQGTYSNQPQHF. CDR3 sequence (DNA): TGTGCCAGCAGTTTACAGGGAACGTATAGCAATCAGCCCCAGCATTTT. The J gene is TRBJ1-5, the V gene TRBV27; the D gene is possibly TRBD1 (5 bases). The CDR3 covers 16 residues. The germline V and J ends were trimmed by 2 bases and 0 bases, with 11 bases remaining between them. The germline CDR1 and CDR2 sequences are MNHEY and SMNVEV (reference sequence).

CDR3 loop: CASSPRPTWETQYF. The CDR3 coding sequence is TGTGCCAGCAGCCCCCGACCTACCTGGGAGACCCAGTACTTC. J is TRBJ2-5 and V is TRBV7-9, with D unresolved. The CDR3 consists of 14 residues. Trimming stripped 5 bases from V and 5 bases from J, with 15 bases between. The germline V gene has CDR1 SEHNR and CDR2 FQNEAQ (reference sequence). Looking up the rest from reference TRBV7-9 and TRBJ2-5 gives the full variable domain: DTGVSQNPRHKITKRGQNVTFRCDPISEHNRLYWYRQTLGQGPEFLTYFQNEAQLEKSRLLSDRFSAERPKGSFSTLEIQRTEQGDSAMYLCASSPRPTWETQYFGPGTRLLVL.

With respect to this clonotype: This likely comes from a read error, as the CDR3 has no conserved phenylalanine or tryptophan at its end. The CDR3: CSARGIDRVEAFC. The CDR3 nucleotides read TGCAGTGCTAGAGGGATCGACAGGGTTGAAGCTTTCTGT. V gene TRBV20-1 combines with J gene TRBJ1-1; 7 nucleotides agree with TRBD1. The CDR3 sequence is 13 residues long. V was pared by 1 base and J by 7 bases, with 6 bases of the junction left unmatched. Germline values: CDR1 DFQATT, CDR2 SNEGSKA (reference sequence).

The chain is built from TRBV15 and TRBJ1-5; D may be TRBD1 (6 bases). This CDR3 has 13 residues. CDR1 is LNHNV and CDR2 is YYDKDF in the germline V gene (reference sequence). V lost 2 bases and J lost 7, with 9 bases in between. The DNA of the CDR3 is TGTGCCACCAGCAGAACAGGGTTCCAGCCCCAGCATTTT. This codes for CATSRTGFQPQHF.

The rearrangement links TRBV11-2 to TRBJ2-3, with a weak D call TRBD2 (7 bases). Per germline, CDR1 SGHAT and CDR2 FQNNGV. This CDR3 has 15 amino acids. V was shortened by 5 bases and J by 0 bases, with 12 bases between the two germline ends. CDR3 DNA sequence: TGTGCCAGCAGCCGGGGGGCAGTAAGCACAGATACGCAGTATTTT. It specifies CASSRGAVSTDTQYF.

This sequence joins TRBV7-8 and TRBJ2-3; no clear D gene. The CDR3 has 15 amino acids. Germline CDR1 SGHVS, CDR2 FQNEAQ. V lost 5 bases and J lost 1, with 13 bases in between. The CDR3 loop is CASSPNEGRTDTQYF. The CDR3 coding sequence is TGTGCCAGCAGCCCAAATGAAGGGCGCACAGATACGCAGTATTTT.

The chain carries TRBV11-2 and TRBJ1-1; 8 nucleotides line up with TRBD1. Germline trimming cut 3 bases from V and 0 bases from J; bases unmatched to any gene: 3. CDR1 and CDR2 from the germline V gene are SGHAT and FQNNGV. The CDR3 is made up of 15 amino acids. CDR3 loop: CASSLTGVLNTEAFF. The CDR3 bases are TGTGCCAGCAGCTTGACAGGGGTTTTGAACACTGAAGCTTTCTTT.

This clonotype was observed a few times. The CDR3 reads CASRNGPSNTEAFF. CDR3 DNA: TGTGCCAGTAGAAATGGACCGAGCAACACTGAAGCTTTCTTT. This chain joins TRBV7-2 and TRBJ1-1; D gene unclear. The V gene's germline CDR1 is SGHTA and CDR2 FQGNSA. Trimming pared 9 bases from V and 2 bases from J, leaving 16 bases between. This CDR3 is 14 amino acids long.

V gene TRBV5-4 combines with J gene TRBJ2-3, with D possibly TRBD1 on 5 matching bases. The CDR3 totals 14 residues. The V end was cut by 0 bases, the J end by 5 bases, with 10 bases between. Germline loops: CDR1 SGHNT, CDR2 YYREEE (reference sequence). CDR3 bases: TGTGCCAGCAGCTTGGAGACAGTTTTAGATACGCAGTATTTT. This gives the protein CASSLETVLDTQYF.

There are a few counts of this clonotype. This chain joins TRBV7-2 and TRBJ2-2; 9 positions match TRBD2. There are 16 residues in the CDR3. The V and J ends lost 1 base and 2 bases, in that order; junction bases with no gene match: 2. From germline, CDR1 is SGHTA and CDR2 FQGNSA. The CDR3, as DNA: TGTGCCAGCAGCTTAGGTAGCGGGGGTAACACCGGGGAGCTGTTTTTT. Protein: CASSLGSGGNTGELFF.

This sequence joins TRBV15 and TRBJ2-1; D uncertain. Germline loops: CDR1 LNHNV, CDR2 YYDKDF (reference sequence). This CDR3 comprises 13 residues. The V gene lost 0 bases and the J gene lost 6 bases, with 6 bases spanning the gap. The CDR3 nucleotides read TGTGCCACCAGCAGAGATCTGGGCAATGAGCAGTTCTTC. It encodes CATSRDLGNEQFF.

A few counts support this clonotype. The rearrangement links TRBV7-9 to TRBJ2-5; weak D call: TRBD1 (5 bases). The CDR3 has 17 residues. Looked up from germline, CDR1 is SEHNR and CDR2 is FQNEAQ (reference sequence). The V and J ends lost 4 bases and 2 bases respectively, with 20 bases between them. The CDR3 DNA is TGTGCCAGCAGCTCCCCAAGTGGGGCCCTAAATCAAGAGACCCAGTACTTC. This encodes CASSSPSGALNQETQYF.

This clonotype was counted ten times or more. V usage is TRBV5-5 and J usage is TRBJ2-3, with TRBD1 identical over 11 bases. CDR3 length equals 16 residues. Germline CDR1 SGHKS, CDR2 YYEKEE (reference sequence). V dropped 4 bases and J dropped 3; count of bases not matched to a gene: 7. This CDR3 is CASSGEGTGGTDTQYF. CDR3 nucleotide sequence: TGTGCCAGCAGCGGGGAGGGGACAGGGGGGACAGATACGCAGTATTTT.

This clonotype was observed a handful of times. The rearrangement links TRBV29-1 to TRBJ2-2; D is unclear. The CDR3 totals 14 residues. In germline, CDR1 is SQVTM, CDR2 ANQGSEA. With 7 bases removed from V and 4 bases from J, the gap between germline ends came to 16 bases. The CDR3 sequence is CSASTTGFTGELFF. The CDR3 bases are TGCAGCGCATCAACGACTGGGTTCACCGGGGAGCTGTTTTTT.

The gene calls are TRBV6-2 or TRBV6-3 and TRBJ2-3; D possibly corresponds to TRBD1 (6 bases). The CDR3 is 18 residues long. Germline assignment: CDR1 MNHEY and CDR2 SVGEGT. The ends were cut back, 6 bases at V and 1 base at J, with 23 bases in the middle. CDR3 sequence: CASRYPDRSGAGTDTQYF. CDR3 in DNA: TGTGCCAGCAGGTACCCCGATCGCTCAGGGGCCGGCACAGATACGCAGTATTTT.

This clonotype has just a few counts. The J gene is TRBJ2-7, the V gene TRBV2; TRBD1 matches 8 bases. The trim removed 2 bases at V and 1 base at J, leaving 4 bases unmatched. The CDR3 is made up of 15 amino acids. The germline V gene has CDR1 SNHLY and CDR2 FYNNEI. The CDR3, as DNA: TGTGCCAGCAGTGAACAGGGGGCTATTTCCTACGAGCAGTACTTC. It specifies CASSEQGAISYEQYF.